The 32 T cell receptor beta chains listed next were all sequenced from one sample in a study of blood T cell repertoires in COVID-19. Repertoires were generated with immunoSEQ multiplex PCR, while TCRdb's copy carries only in-frame clones and drops some. Found here are 70,000 or so clones, around 87% of them singletons; the top ten hold approximately 10%. Input material: peripheral blood. Source of these receptors: a woman under 30 with acute or convalescent COVID-19.

The genes are TRBV3-1 (or the pseudogene TRBV3-2) and TRBJ2-5; tentative D call: TRBD2 (6 bases). The germline V and J ends were trimmed by 1 base and 0 bases, with 9 bases remaining between them. Germline V gives CDR1 LGHDT, CDR2 YNNKEL (reference sequence). The CDR3 contains 15 residues. The DNA of the CDR3 is TGTGCCAGCAGCCAAGGATGGGGGGACCAAGAGACCCAGTACTTC. Amino acid sequence: CASSQGWGDQETQYF.

The rearrangement links TRBV9 to TRBJ2-5, with TRBD1 identical over 7 bases. Germline-derived CDR1 and CDR2 are SGDLS and YYNGEE. This CDR3 spans 14 amino acids. J gave up 3 bases and V 6 bases, and 8 bases lay outside the gene matches. The CDR3 protein is CASKGGQWEETQYF. CDR3 DNA: TGTGCCAGCAAAGGGGGACAGTGGGAAGAGACCCAGTACTTC.

V usage is TRBV15 and J usage is TRBJ1-4; the D is unclear. Germline lookup yields CDR1 LNHNV and CDR2 YYDKDF (reference sequence). This CDR3 contains 15 residues. Trimming cost V 0 bases and J 8 bases, with 13 bases left between them. CDR3 nucleotides: TGTGCCACCAGCAGAGACGGAGGGCCCTCGGAAAAACTGTTTTTT. This sequence encodes CATSRDGGPSEKLFF.

The chain carries TRBV9 and TRBJ2-2, with no clear D. The CDR3 contains 14 residues. The V gene lost 3 bases and the J gene lost 3 bases, with 9 bases spanning the gap. Germline lookup yields CDR1 SGDLS and CDR2 YYNGEE. In DNA, the CDR3 is TGTGCCAGCAGCGCCAGATCCTACACCGGGGAGCTGTTTTTT. Encoded protein: CASSARSYTGELFF.

The chain carries TRBV2 and TRBJ2-6; D is unclear. The CDR3 extends over 15 amino acids. Germline lookup yields CDR1 SNHLY and CDR2 FYNNEI. V shed 4 bases and J shed 0 bases, with 7 bases lying between them. This chain's CDR3 is CASSVLSSGANVLTF. The CDR3 DNA reads as TGTGCCAGCAGTGTACTTAGCTCTGGGGCCAACGTCCTGACTTTC. Full variable domain (remainder filled in from reference TRBV2 and TRBJ2-6): EPEVTQTPSHQVTQMGQEVILRCVPISNHLYFYWYRQILGQKVEFLVSFYNNEISEKSEIFDDQFSVERPDGSNFTLKIRSTKLEDSAMYFCASSVLSSGANVLTFGAGSRLTVL.

This CDR3 reads CASSRFERGSYNEQFF. For the CDR3, the DNA is TGTGCCAGCAGCCGCTTTGAGCGGGGCTCCTACAATGAGCAGTTCTTC. The rearrangement uses TRBV11-2 and TRBJ2-1, with 7 nucleotides matching TRBD2. Germline V gene lookup returns CDR1 SGHAT and CDR2 FQNNGV. V lost 5 bases, J lost 0 bases, and 7 bases stayed unmatched. The length of the CDR3 is 16 residues.

The chain is built from TRBV10-2 and TRBJ2-2, with TRBD1 matching 10 bases. Germline CDR1 is WSHSY and CDR2 is SAAADI. Trimming at V came to 5 bases and at J to 7 bases, leaving 7 bases not matched to a gene. The CDR3 covers 15 residues. CDR3 sequence: CASSNRDRGVGELFF. CDR3 DNA sequence: TGCGCCAGCAGTAACCGGGACAGGGGTGTCGGGGAGCTGTTTTTT.

V and J are TRBV7-8 and TRBJ1-1, with 7 bases identical to TRBD1. CDR1 and CDR2 from the germline V gene are SGHVS and FQNEAQ. The V gene end was trimmed by 7 bases and the J gene end by 5 bases; junction bases not matched to a gene: 22. This CDR3 is 18 amino acids long. In DNA form, the CDR3 reads TGTGCCAGCACCTCCAGCGCGGAGGGGGCGTTAAGTTTGACTGAAGCTTTCTTT. This encodes CASTSSAEGALSLTEAFF.

The chain has TRBV19 and TRBJ1-1, with 7 bases lining up with TRBD1. V lost 4 bases to trimming and J lost 1 base; unmatched junction nucleotides: 6. The CDR3 has 15 residues. CDR1 is LNHDA and CDR2 is SQIVND in the germline V gene (reference sequence). The CDR3, as DNA: TGTGCCAGTAGTACCCGACAGGGAGGGAACACTGAAGCTTTCTTT. This sequence encodes CASSTRQGGNTEAFF.

This sequence joins TRBV28 and TRBJ1-4, with D maybe TRBD1 (5 bases). Trimming cost V 3 bases and J 3 bases, with 14 bases left between them. The CDR3 consists of 16 residues. Germline-derived CDR1 and CDR2 are MDHEN and SYDVKM. The CDR3 bases are TGTGCCAGCAGTTTTAGGGGAGGGGTGGCTAATGAAAAACTGTTTTTT. Protein sequence: CASSFRGGVANEKLFF. Looking up the rest from reference TRBV28 and TRBJ1-4 gives the full variable domain: DVKVTQSSRYLVKRTGEKVFLECVQDMDHENMFWYRQDPGLGLRLIYFSYDVKMKEKGDIPEGYSVSREKKERFSLILESASTNQTSMYLCASSFRGGVANEKLFFGSGTQLSVL.

This clone was seen only a few times. The gene calls are TRBV2 and TRBJ2-7; D possibly corresponds to TRBD2 (6 bases). This CDR3 region has 14 residues. The V and J ends lost 8 bases and 6 bases respectively, with 20 bases between them. CDR1 is SNHLY, CDR2 FYNNEI, per germline. The CDR3 protein is CASSTQGGVPEQYF. As DNA, the CDR3 is TGTGCCAGCTCGACTCAAGGAGGGGTCCCCGAGCAGTACTTC.

The chain recombines TRBV3-1 (or the pseudogene TRBV3-2) with TRBJ2-7, with 10 bases aligning to TRBD2. Trimming at V came to 5 bases and at J to 3 bases, leaving 7 bases not matched to a gene. From germline, CDR1 is LGHDT and CDR2 YNNKEL (reference sequence). This CDR3 region has 15 residues. The chain's CDR3 is CASSDNSGRYYEQYF. CDR3 nucleotide sequence: TGTGCCAGCAGCGACAATAGCGGGAGGTACTACGAGCAGTACTTC.

The chain joins TRBV28 to TRBJ2-5, with 7 positions matching TRBD1. V was pared by 8 bases and J by 5 bases, with 11 bases of the junction left unmatched. The germline CDR1 and CDR2 sequences are MDHEN and SYDVKM. This CDR3 is built from 14 residues. The CDR3 bases are TGTGCCAGCGGCTCAGGGACAGATCCTGAGACCCAGTACTTC. Its protein product is CASGSGTDPETQYF.

This clone was recorded once. V is TRBV9 and J is TRBJ2-2; 11 bases map to TRBD2. CDR1 is SGDLS and CDR2 is YYNGEE in the germline V gene. The CDR3 extends over 16 amino acids. V shed 3 bases, J shed 1 base, and the junction held 2 bases outside the gene matches. CDR3 in DNA: TGTGCCAGCAGCGCTGGGACTAGCGGGAACACCGGGGAGCTGTTTTTT. Encoded protein: CASSAGTSGNTGELFF.

This clone occurred a few times. This chain connects TRBV5-1 to TRBJ2-1, with TRBD1 matching 7 bases. The CDR3 sequence is 14 residues long. The trim removed 3 bases at V and 7 bases at J, leaving 7 bases unmatched. The germline gives CDR1 SGHRS, CDR2 YFSETQ. CDR3: CASSSGDSVNEQFF. Written as DNA, the CDR3 is TGCGCCAGCAGCTCAGGGGACAGTGTAAATGAGCAGTTCTTC.

The chain uses TRBV6-5 and TRBJ1-1; D unclear. The CDR3 has 11 residues. CDR1 and CDR2 (germline): MNHEY, SVGAGI. V shed 8 bases and J shed 7 bases, with 11 bases lying between them. This chain's CDR3 is CASDGWSEAFF. DNA of the CDR3: TGTGCCAGCGATGGATGGAGTGAAGCTTTCTTT.

V gene TRBV6-5 combines with J gene TRBJ2-3; TRBD2 is a possible D gene (5 bases). This CDR3 spans 14 amino acids. Trimming shortened V by 5 bases and J by 0 bases, and 9 bases separated the two germline ends. Germline lookup yields CDR1 MNHEY and CDR2 SVGAGI. The CDR3 reads CASSRGLSTDTQYF. The CDR3 DNA reads TGTGCCAGCAGTCGCGGGCTTAGCACAGATACGCAGTATTTT.

For the CDR3, the DNA is TGTGCCAGCATTCAACAGGGGGCGCGTAACACCGGGGAGCTGTTTTTT. It codes for CASIQQGARNTGELFF. The V call is TRBV6-7, the J call TRBJ2-2, with 9 nucleotides matching TRBD1. TRBV6-7 is marked as an open reading frame, function uncertain. The length of the CDR3 is 16 residues. V was clipped by 7 bases and J by 2 bases; unmatched bases: 8.

In its sample, this clone ranks as medium-sized. CDR3: CASSIWGGGNQPQHF. The CDR3 bases are TGTGCCAGTAGTATCTGGGGAGGCGGCAATCAGCCCCAGCATTTT. This chain links TRBV19 with TRBJ1-5; the D is unclear. This CDR3 spans 15 amino acids. Germline loops: CDR1 LNHDA, CDR2 SQIVND (reference sequence). V lost 3 bases, J lost 2 bases, and 11 bases lay in between.

The rearrangement joins TRBV29-1 to TRBJ2-2; D is perhaps TRBD1 (6 bases). The length of the CDR3 is 16 residues. In germline, CDR1 is SQVTM, CDR2 ANQGSEA. The V and J ends lost 3 bases and 0 bases respectively, with 14 bases between them. The CDR3 reads CSVDLGAGANTGELFF. CDR3 in DNA: TGCAGCGTTGACCTGGGGGCAGGGGCGAACACCGGGGAGCTGTTTTTT.

This chain uses TRBV19 with TRBJ1-4, with 7 bases aligning to TRBD1. This CDR3 region has 17 residues. CDR1 and CDR2 (germline): LNHDA, SQIVND (reference sequence). Germline trimming cut 2 bases from V and 0 bases from J; bases unmatched to any gene: 6. CDR3 amino acids: CASSIMRQGATNEKLFF. The CDR3 DNA is TGTGCCAGTAGTATAATGAGACAGGGCGCAACTAATGAAAAACTGTTTTTT.

V gene TRBV5-4 combines with J gene TRBJ1-4, with D unclear. From germline, CDR1 is SGHNT and CDR2 YYREEE (reference sequence). Trimming stripped 0 bases from V and 6 bases from J, with 6 bases between. This CDR3 comprises 13 residues. CDR3 bases: TGTGCCAGCAGCTTGGCGTCAGATGAAAAACTGTTTTTT. This codes for CASSLASDEKLFF. Full variable domain (remainder filled in from reference TRBV5-4 and TRBJ1-4): ETGVTQSPTHLIKTRGQQVTLRCSSQSGHNTVSWYQQALGQGPQFIFQYYREEENGRGNFPPRFSGLQFPNYSSELNVNALELDDSALYLCASSLASDEKLFFGSGTQLSVL.

This sequence joins TRBV5-4 and TRBJ1-2, with TRBD1 matching over 9 bases. The germline V gene has CDR1 SGHNT and CDR2 YYREEE (reference sequence). The ends lost 3 bases at V and 2 bases at J; junction bases unmatched: 5. The CDR3 consists of 15 residues. CDR3 residues: CASSSRQGGNYGYTF. The CDR3 nucleotides are TGTGCCAGCAGCTCAAGACAGGGGGGCAACTATGGCTACACCTTC.

This chain uses TRBV19 with TRBJ1-5; TRBD1 matches 7 bases. CDR1 is LNHDA, CDR2 SQIVND, per germline (reference sequence). The CDR3 has 15 amino acids. Trimming removed 8 bases from V and 1 base from J; junction bases left unmatched: 8. CDR3 in amino acids: CASRTGVMSNQPQHF. The CDR3 DNA reads TGTGCCAGTCGAACAGGGGTAATGAGCAATCAGCCCCAGCATTTT.

The genes are TRBV6-5 and TRBJ1-1, with 7 nucleotides matching TRBD1. The ends lost 4 bases at V and 11 bases at J; junction bases unmatched: 4. The CDR3 has 11 amino acids. Germline lookup yields CDR1 MNHEY and CDR2 SVGAGI. Here the CDR3 DNA reads TGTGCCAGCAGTTTTGACAGGGCGGCTTTCTTT. Translating gives CASSFDRAAFF.

This clone has just one count. This chain links TRBV28 with TRBJ1-2; 9 bases agree with TRBD1. V dropped 10 bases and J dropped 3; count of bases not matched to a gene: 6. Germline-derived CDR1 and CDR2 are MDHEN and SYDVKM. The CDR3 runs to 13 residues. In nucleotides, the CDR3 is TGTGCCACCCTAGACAGGGGGGACTATGGCTACACCTTC. Protein product: CATLDRGDYGYTF.

The chain is built from TRBV6-6 and TRBJ1-5, with a possible D match to TRBD1 (5 bases). CDR1 is MNHNY, CDR2 SVGAGI, per germline (reference sequence). CDR3 length: 15 amino acids. Trimming left V 3 bases short and J 0 bases short, with 9 bases between. The CDR3 DNA follows: TGTGCCAGCAGTTATACGGGACTTAGCAATCAGCCCCAGCATTTT. Translation: CASSYTGLSNQPQHF.

V gene TRBV6-5 combines with J gene TRBJ2-2, with 12 bases fitting TRBD2. Germline V gene data show CDR1 as MNHEY and CDR2 as SVGAGI. The CDR3 has 16 amino acids. V was pared by 2 bases and J by 8 bases, with 6 bases of the junction left unmatched. The CDR3 here is CASSYLLAGGGGELFF. CDR3 in DNA: TGTGCCAGCAGTTACCTTCTAGCGGGAGGGGGAGGGGAGCTGTTTTTT.

This clone was detected only once. This chain links TRBV13 with TRBJ2-7; the match to TRBD1 covers 7 bases. The trim removed 5 bases at V and 3 bases at J, leaving 1 base unmatched. The CDR3 runs 12 residues. Germline CDR1 is PRHDT and CDR2 is FYEKMQ (reference sequence). The CDR3 DNA follows: TGTGCCAGCAGCCGGACAGGCTACGAGCAGTACTTC. It specifies CASSRTGYEQYF.

The chain couples TRBV2 to TRBJ1-2; TRBD1 matches at 7 bases. The V gene's germline CDR1 is SNHLY and CDR2 FYNNEI. The CDR3 has 14 residues. Unmatched junction bases numbered 6, after V lost 1 base and J lost 7 bases. In nucleotides, the CDR3 is TGTGCCAGCAGTGAAGTGTCGGCAGGGGGTGGCTACACCTTC. Amino acids: CASSEVSAGGGYTF.

This chain uses TRBV6-5 with TRBJ1-6; 12 bases match TRBD1. This CDR3 is 15 amino acids long. Trimming took 2 bases from V and 10 from J; bases not matched to a gene: 3. Germline V gene data show CDR1 as MNHEY and CDR2 as SVGAGI. This chain's CDR3 is CASSYRGTGGSPLHF. The CDR3 DNA is TGTGCCAGCAGTTACCGTGGGACAGGGGGCTCACCCCTCCACTTT.

This chain connects TRBV30 to TRBJ1-2, with D possibly matching TRBD1 (5 bases). V was clipped by 4 bases and J by 8 bases, with 20 bases between them. The germline gives CDR1 GTSNPN, CDR2 SVGIG (reference sequence). The CDR3 is made up of 14 amino acids. The CDR3 region is CAWTGRGRGKGYTF. The CDR3 DNA sequence: TGTGCCTGGACGGGGAGAGGGAGGGGAAAAGGCTACACCTTC.